This T cell receptor beta chain was sequenced for a study of T cell clonality in common variable immunodeficiency. Only in-frame clones appear in the TCRdb table, and some are missing; sequencing was by immunoSEQ multiplex PCR. The sample has about 37,000 clones, none seen only once. This clone was seen ten or more times. The sample comprised peripheral blood mononuclear cells. The sequence was collected from a person aged 18 to 69 in good health.

The sequenced part of the CDR3 DNA is TGTGCCAGCAGCGTAGGAGGGGGCTCCTACAATGAG. It specifies CASSVGGGSYNE. The CDR3 as a whole reads CASSVGGGSYNEQFF. The chain links TRBV9 to TRBJ2-1; D perhaps matches TRBD1 (6 bases). The observed sequence ends 3 residues before the CDR3 terminus, with the missing tail filled in from the germline J gene. The V end was cut by 0 bases, the J end by 0 bases, with 7 bases between. The CDR3 sequence is 15 residues long. Germline-derived CDR1 and CDR2 are SGDLS and YYNGEE.